Listed below are T cell receptor beta chains from one sample, sequenced in a study of T cells in Graves' hyperthyroidism and ophthalmopathy. MiXCR, applied by TCRdb to the multiplex PCR reads, yields one record per CDR3 protein. The sample consists of roughly 740,000 distinct CDR3 sequences, about 17% of them appearing once. The sequencing input was blood. These receptors were collected from a man between 18 and 35 years old with Graves' hyperthyroidism. CDR3s include the opening cysteine and the closing phenylalanine or tryptophan. The D gene is left open where the match is weak. Not all rows give a size; the values are once, few, many and, for expanded clones, a class.

v_call	d_call	j_call	clone_size	cdr3_aa	cdr3_nt
TRBV6-4	-	TRBJ1-1	-	CASIFRTEAFF	TGTGCCAGCATATTTAGGACTGAAGCTTTCTTT
TRBV7-9	-	TRBJ2-1	many	CASSLTTAEAYNEQFF	TGTGCCAGCAGCTTAACGACGGCAGAAGCCTACAATGAGCAGTTCTTC
TRBV27	-	TRBJ2-3	few	CASSFVDGDTQYF	TGTGCCAGCAGTTTTGTGGACGGAGATACGCAGTATTTT
TRBV19	-	TRBJ1-5	-	CASDMGFGQPQHF	TGTGCCAGTGACATGGGGTTTGGTCAGCCCCAGCATTTT
TRBV12-3/TRBV12-4	TRBD1	TRBJ2-5	many	CASSVNQGVRETQYF	TGTGCCAGCAGTGTCAACCAGGGGGTCCGGGAGACCCAGTACTTC
TRBV10-3	TRBD2	TRBJ2-3	few	CAISREALAGGGNTDTQYF	TGTGCCATCAGTAGAGAGGCACTAGCGGGAGGGGGAAACACAGATACGCAGTATTTT
TRBV2	-	TRBJ1-2	-	CASSEALGGGYTF	TGTGCCAGCAGTGAAGCGCTTGGGGGAGGCTACACCTTC
TRBV10-3	TRBD2	TRBJ2-3	many	CAIASAGESDTQYF	TGTGCCATCGCCTCAGCGGGAGAATCAGATACGCAGTATTTT
TRBV2	-	TRBJ1-6	-	CASSPDGENSPLHF	TGTGCCAGCAGCCCGGACGGGGAGAATTCACCCCTCCACTTT
TRBV7-8	-	TRBJ1-2	many	CASSSNGNGYTF	TGTGCCAGCAGCTCTAATGGAAATGGCTACACCTTC
TRBV29-1	-	TRBJ2-1	few	CSVAIVSSYNEQFF	TGCAGCGTTGCCATTGTCAGCTCCTACAATGAGCAGTTCTTC
TRBV27	TRBD1	TRBJ1-2	many	CASSSRQGRWYGYTF	TGTGCCAGCAGTTCGCGACAGGGAAGATGGTATGGCTACACCTTC
TRBV20-1	-	TRBJ2-4	-	CSASSGGQGNQLAKNIQYF	TGCAGTGCCTCCAGCGGGGGACAGGGAAACCAACTAGCCAAAAACATTCAGTACTTC
TRBV20-1	-	TRBJ1-3	few	CSAKDSSSGNTIYF	TGCAGTGCGAAGGACAGCAGCTCTGGAAACACCATATATTTT
TRBV18	-	TRBJ1-1	many	CASSTTANTNTEAFF	TGTGCCAGCTCGACGACAGCAAACACTAACACTGAAGCTTTCTTT
TRBV28	-	TRBJ2-2	-	CASSLARELFF	TGTGCCAGCAGTTTAGCCCGGGAGCTGTTTTTT
TRBV15	-	TRBJ2-1	few	CATSRGGFNEQFF	TGTGCCACCAGCAGAGGAGGGTTTAATGAGCAGTTCTTC
TRBV12-3/TRBV12-4	TRBD2	TRBJ2-3	-	CASSLTSGDRRTQYF	TGTGCCAGCAGTTTAACTAGCGGGGACAGAAGGACGCAGTATTTT
TRBV5-4	-	TRBJ2-2	-	CASSLVGTYITGELFF	TGTGCCAGCAGCTTGGTCGGGACGTATATCACCGGGGAGCTGTTTTTT
TRBV30	TRBD1	TRBJ1-1	many	CAWGTGSNTEAFF	TGTGCCTGGGGGACAGGGTCGAACACTGAAGCTTTCTTT
TRBV10-3	TRBD2	TRBJ2-7	few	CAVSSGGGMYEQYF	TGTGCCGTTTCTAGCGGGGGGGGAATGTACGAGCAGTACTTC
TRBV18	TRBD1	TRBJ2-3	many	CASSPRRTGSTDTQYF	TGTGCCAGCTCACCCCGCCGGACAGGCAGCACAGATACGCAGTATTTT
TRBV6-5	-	TRBJ1-3	few	CASSYYTPNSGNTIYF	TGTGCCAGCAGTTACTATACACCTAACTCTGGAAACACCATATATTTT
TRBV12-3/TRBV12-4	-	TRBJ2-4	many	CASSLAEAGRILAKNIQYF	TGTGCCAGCAGTTTAGCGGAGGCAGGGCGGATCCTAGCCAAAAACATTCAGTACTTC
TRBV4-1	TRBD2	TRBJ2-1	many	CASSQDDGTSNEQFF	TGCGCCAGCAGCCAAGATGACGGGACTAGCAACGAGCAGTTCTTC
TRBV11-2	TRBD1	TRBJ1-1	many	CASRQPGGRTEAFF	TGTGCCAGCAGGCAACCAGGGGGTCGAACTGAAGCTTTCTTT
TRBV6-2/TRBV6-3	TRBD1	TRBJ2-6	few	CASSSDRPSGANVLTF	TGTGCCAGCAGTTCGGACAGGCCCTCTGGGGCCAACGTCCTGACTTTC
TRBV3-1	-	TRBJ1-6	many	CASSQVGSLNSPLHF	TGTGCCAGCAGCCAAGTCGGATCCCTCAATTCACCCCTCCACTTT